The present entry profiles one TCR beta chain with its context. The data derive from a study of OX40 agonist ivuxolimab in advanced cancers. Trimming removed 7 bases from V and 8 bases from J; junction bases left unmatched: 8. In germline, CDR1 is SGDLS, CDR2 YYNGEE. The CDR3 spans 14 residues. Clones were sequenced by immunoSEQ multiplex PCR, and TCRdb holds only the in-frame ones, with some missing. The sample lists about 150,000 clones; roughly 94% were seen once. This rearrangement joins TRBV9 to TRBJ1-4; 10 nucleotides align to TRBD1. This sequence originates from an adult with an advanced solid tumor such as melanoma, head and neck, liver or kidney cancer. Sequences were derived from CD4+ or CD8+ T cells sorted from blood, sampled in a trial of the OX40 agonist ivuxolimab. The CDR3, as DNA: TGTGCCAGCGGGAGACAGGGGGCGCAGGAAAAACTGTTTTTT. Amino acids: CASGRQGAQEKLFF.